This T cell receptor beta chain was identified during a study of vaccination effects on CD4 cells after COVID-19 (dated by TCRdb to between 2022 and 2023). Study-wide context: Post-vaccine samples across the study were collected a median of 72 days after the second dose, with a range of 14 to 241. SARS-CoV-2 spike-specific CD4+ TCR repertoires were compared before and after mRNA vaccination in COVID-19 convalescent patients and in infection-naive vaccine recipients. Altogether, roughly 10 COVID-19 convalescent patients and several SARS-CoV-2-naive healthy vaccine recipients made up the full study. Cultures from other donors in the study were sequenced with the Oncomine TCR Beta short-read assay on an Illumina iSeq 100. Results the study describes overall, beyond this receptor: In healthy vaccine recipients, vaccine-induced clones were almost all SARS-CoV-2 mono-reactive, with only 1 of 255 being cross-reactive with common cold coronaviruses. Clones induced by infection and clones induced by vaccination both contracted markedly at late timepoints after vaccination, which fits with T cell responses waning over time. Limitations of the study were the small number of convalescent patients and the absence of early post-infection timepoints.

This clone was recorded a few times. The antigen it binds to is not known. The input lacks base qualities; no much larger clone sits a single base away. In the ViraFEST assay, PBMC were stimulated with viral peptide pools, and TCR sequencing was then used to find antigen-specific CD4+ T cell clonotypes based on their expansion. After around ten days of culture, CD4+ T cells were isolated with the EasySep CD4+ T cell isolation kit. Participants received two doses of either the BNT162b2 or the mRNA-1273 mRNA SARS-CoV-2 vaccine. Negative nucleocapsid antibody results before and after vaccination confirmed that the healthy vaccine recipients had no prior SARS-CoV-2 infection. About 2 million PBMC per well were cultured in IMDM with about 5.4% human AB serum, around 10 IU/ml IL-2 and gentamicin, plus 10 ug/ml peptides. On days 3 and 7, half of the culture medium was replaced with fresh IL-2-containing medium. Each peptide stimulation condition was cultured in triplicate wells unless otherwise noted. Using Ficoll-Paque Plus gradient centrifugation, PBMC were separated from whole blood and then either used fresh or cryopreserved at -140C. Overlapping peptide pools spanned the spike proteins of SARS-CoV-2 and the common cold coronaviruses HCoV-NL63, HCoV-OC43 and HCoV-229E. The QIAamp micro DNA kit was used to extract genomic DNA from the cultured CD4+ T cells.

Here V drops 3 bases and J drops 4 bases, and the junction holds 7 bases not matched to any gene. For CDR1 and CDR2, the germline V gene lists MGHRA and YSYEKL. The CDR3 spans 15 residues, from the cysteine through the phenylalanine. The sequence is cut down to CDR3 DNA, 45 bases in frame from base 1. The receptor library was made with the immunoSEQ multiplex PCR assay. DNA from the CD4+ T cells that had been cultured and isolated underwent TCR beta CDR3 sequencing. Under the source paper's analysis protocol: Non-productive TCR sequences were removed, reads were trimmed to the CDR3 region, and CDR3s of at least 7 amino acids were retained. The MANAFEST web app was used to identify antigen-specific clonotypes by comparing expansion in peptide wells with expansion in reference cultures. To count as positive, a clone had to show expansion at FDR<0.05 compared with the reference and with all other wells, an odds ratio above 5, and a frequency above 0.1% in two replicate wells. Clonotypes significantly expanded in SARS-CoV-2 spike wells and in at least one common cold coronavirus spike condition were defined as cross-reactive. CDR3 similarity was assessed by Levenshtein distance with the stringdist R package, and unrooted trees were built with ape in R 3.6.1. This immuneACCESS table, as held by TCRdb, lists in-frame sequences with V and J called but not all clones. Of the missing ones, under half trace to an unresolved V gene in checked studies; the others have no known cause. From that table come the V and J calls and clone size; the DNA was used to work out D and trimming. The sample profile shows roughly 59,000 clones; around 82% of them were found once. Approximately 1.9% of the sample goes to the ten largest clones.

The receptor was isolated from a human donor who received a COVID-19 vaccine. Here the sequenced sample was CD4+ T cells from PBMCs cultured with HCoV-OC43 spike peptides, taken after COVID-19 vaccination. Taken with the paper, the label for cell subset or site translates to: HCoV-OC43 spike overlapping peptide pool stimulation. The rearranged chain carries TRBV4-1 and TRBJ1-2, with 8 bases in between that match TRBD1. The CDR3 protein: CASSQNRDRIYGYTF. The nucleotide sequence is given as TGCGCCAGCAGCCAGAACCGGGACAGGATCTATGGCTACACCTTC.